A selection of T cell receptor beta chains follows, all from one sample in a study of cytomegalovirus exposure and HLA in healthy donors. The table came from immunoSEQ multiplex PCR; TCRdb's copy has only in-frame clones and leaves some out. The sample includes 85,000 to 130,000 clones, about 87% seen only once; the top ten take about 1.8%. Sequenced input: PBMCs. The receptors stem from a woman aged 18 to 35 in good health and CMV-seropositive. The CDR3 runs from the conserved cysteine through the conserved F or W. Fields, in order: CDR3 DNA, CDR3 protein, V gene, clone size, D gene, CDR3 length, J gene. The D gene is left open where the match is weak. Expanded clones get a size class; other rows say once, few or many, or leave the size out.

TGTGCCAGCAGCCCCATGGGACTAGCCCCCTACGAGCAGTACTTC,CASSPMGLAPYEQYF,TRBV7-6,.,TRBD2,15,TRBJ2-7
TGTGCCAGCAGTTCCACAAACACCGGGGAGCTGTTTTTT,CASSSTNTGELFF,TRBV6-5,.,.,13,TRBJ2-2
TGTGCCAGCTCTAGTGGGGCTTCCACAGATACGCAGTATTTT,CASSSGASTDTQYF,TRBV18,.,.,14,TRBJ2-3
TGTGCCAGCAGTGCGTACAGGGGGGGTATTGGGACAGATACGCAGTATTTT,CASSAYRGGIGTDTQYF,TRBV27,.,.,17,TRBJ2-3
TGCAGCGTCGGAGAGGGGGATTTTTCCTACGAGCAGTACTTC,CSVGEGDFSYEQYF,TRBV29-1,.,.,14,TRBJ2-7
TGTGCCAGCTCTAGGGGACAGTCGGATACGCAGTATTTT,CASSRGQSDTQYF,TRBV18,.,TRBD1,13,TRBJ2-3
TGTGCCAGCAGTGGACCAGGCGGGACAGGGAATGAAAAACTGTTTTTT,CASSGPGGTGNEKLFF,TRBV6-1,.,TRBD1,16,TRBJ1-4
TGTGCCGTGAGCCGAGGGGGCAACACTGAAGCTTTCTTT,CAVSRGGNTEAFF,TRBV2,.,TRBD1,13,TRBJ1-1
TGTGCCAGCAGTGCGTGGCCTAGCGGAGAGACCCAGTACTTC,CASSAWPSGETQYF,TRBV2,.,TRBD2,14,TRBJ2-5
TGTGCCAGCAGCGCTGGGGGGGACACCGGGGAGCTGTTTTTT,CASSAGGDTGELFF,TRBV9,.,TRBD2,14,TRBJ2-2
TGTGCCAGCAGCTTTGACAGGGATCGTGGAAACACCATATATTTT,CASSFDRDRGNTIYF,TRBV5-4,.,TRBD1,15,TRBJ1-3
TGTGCCAGCAGCCCTAACGACAGGGGTGAAAACACCATATATTTT,CASSPNDRGENTIYF,TRBV28,.,TRBD1,15,TRBJ1-3
TGTGCCAGCAGTCACGACCCCGACAGCTACGAGCAGTACTTC,CASSHDPDSYEQYF,TRBV6-5,.,.,14,TRBJ2-7
TGTGCCAGCAGTGAAGTACCAGGGAATGAGCAGTTCTTC,CASSEVPGNEQFF,TRBV6-1,.,.,13,TRBJ2-1
TGTGCCAGCTCTGCCCGCGGGGTGCAGACTGAAGCTTTCTTT,CASSARGVQTEAFF,TRBV2,.,.,14,TRBJ1-1
TGTGCCAGCAGCTTACGCTACAGGGGGCCGAACTATGGCTACACCTTC,CASSLRYRGPNYGYTF,TRBV7-6,.,TRBD1,16,TRBJ1-2
TGCGCCAGCAGCTTGGAGGAGGGGGCGAATGAAAAACTGTTTTTT,CASSLEEGANEKLFF,TRBV5-1,.,TRBD1,15,TRBJ1-4
TGCGCCAGCAGCTTGGAGGGGCTACCCACAGATACGCAGTATTTT,CASSLEGLPTDTQYF,TRBV5-1,.,.,15,TRBJ2-3
TGTGCCAGCAGCCCTCAGACACTCGTCAATCAGCCCCAGCATTTT,CASSPQTLVNQPQHF,TRBV14,few,.,15,TRBJ1-5
TGCGCCAGCAGCCAAGCTTGGGGGGGGAATTCACCCCTCCACTTT,CASSQAWGGNSPLHF,TRBV4-1,.,.,15,TRBJ1-6
TGTGCCAGTAGTCTCACCGGACAGTTCACTTCCCCCCTCCACTTT,CASSLTGQFTSPLHF,TRBV19,.,.,15,TRBJ1-6
TGTGCCAGCAGCGGAACAGGAAGGTCCGAGCAGTACTTC,CASSGTGRSEQYF,TRBV9,.,.,13,TRBJ2-7
TGCAGCGTTGACCTACAGGGTACGGGCTATGGCTACACCTTC,CSVDLQGTGYGYTF,TRBV29-1,.,.,14,TRBJ1-2
TGTGCCAGCTCCCGGGACAGCTCTGGAAACACCATATATTTT,CASSRDSSGNTIYF,TRBV18,.,TRBD1,14,TRBJ1-3
TGTGCCAGCAGCTTGCTTGTAGCGGGGGGTACCTACGAGCAGTACTTC,CASSLLVAGGTYEQYF,TRBV5-6,.,TRBD2,16,TRBJ2-7
TGTGCCAGCAGCCCCTTGAGACGGGGGGAAGAATATGGCTACACCTTC,CASSPLRRGEEYGYTF,TRBV11-2,.,.,16,TRBJ1-2
TGCGCCAGCAGTCCTAAAACAGGGGGCATAGAGACCCAGTACTTC,CASSPKTGGIETQYF,TRBV23-1,.,TRBD1,15,TRBJ2-5
TGTGCCAGCAGTTTGGGGACAGGGGGTAACTATGGCTACACCTTC,CASSLGTGGNYGYTF,TRBV28,few,TRBD1,15,TRBJ1-2
TGTGCCAGCAGCCGGGACAGGGATGAAAAACTGTTTTTT,CASSRDRDEKLFF,TRBV6-5,.,TRBD1,13,TRBJ1-4
TGTGCCAGCAGTCACAGGGGTTCCTACAATGAGCAGTTCTTC,CASSHRGSYNEQFF,TRBV14,.,TRBD1,14,TRBJ2-1
TGTGCCAGCTCACCGGGGCTTTACGAGCAGTACTTC,CASSPGLYEQYF,TRBV18,few,.,12,TRBJ2-7
TGCGCCAGCAGCCAAGATCTAGGGACAGGGGGTCAGCCCCAGCATTTT,CASSQDLGTGGQPQHF,TRBV4-3,once,TRBD1,16,TRBJ1-5
TGTGCCAGCAGTCGGCTAGCGGGGGGGAGGGAGACCCAGTACTTC,CASSRLAGGRETQYF,TRBV7-2,.,TRBD2,15,TRBJ2-5
TGTGCCAGCAGCTTAAGTACAGGGGGCGGTTCACCCCTCCACTTT,CASSLSTGGGSPLHF,TRBV11-2,.,TRBD1,15,TRBJ1-6
TGTGCCAGTAGTATAGATCTACGGAAGCGGGGGGGCAATGAGCAGTTCTTC,CASSIDLRKRGGNEQFF,TRBV19,.,TRBD2,17,TRBJ2-1
TGTGCCAGCAGCTTCGGGACAGTCACATCTGGGGCCAACGTCCTGACTTTC,CASSFGTVTSGANVLTF,TRBV7-8,.,TRBD1,17,TRBJ2-6
TGTGCCAGCCGCCACCCGGGTCTAGACCTCCACTTT,CASRHPGLDLHF,TRBV19,.,.,12,TRBJ1-6
TGCGCCAGCAGCCAACCGGGACAGGGGAGAACCGGGGAGCTGTTTTTT,CASSQPGQGRTGELFF,TRBV4-1,.,TRBD1,16,TRBJ2-2
TGTGCCAGTAGTACGGTTCGGGGGAAGGAATCCTATAATTCACCCCTCCACTTT,CASSTVRGKESYNSPLHF,TRBV19,.,.,18,TRBJ1-6
TGTGCCAGCAGTTACCCGGGACAGGGTAACGAGCAGTACTTC,CASSYPGQGNEQYF,TRBV6-6,.,TRBD1,14,TRBJ2-7
TGTGCCAGTAGCCTGGGACTAGCGGTCTACAATGAGCAGTTCTTC,CASSLGLAVYNEQFF,TRBV19,.,TRBD2,15,TRBJ2-1
TGTGCCAGCACCCAGGGGGGCTTCCCAGATACGCAGTATTTT,CASTQGGFPDTQYF,TRBV5-4,.,.,14,TRBJ2-3
TGTGCCAGCAGTGAATTTGGCGGCAACTCTGGAAACACCATATATTTT,CASSEFGGNSGNTIYF,TRBV6-1,.,.,16,TRBJ1-3
TGTGCCAGCAAGGGGGACAGAAGAGCATATAGCAATCAGCCCCAGCATTTT,CASKGDRRAYSNQPQHF,TRBV2,once,TRBD1,17,TRBJ1-5
TGTGCCAGCAGCCTACTGACAGGGCCGGCGGTAGAAAAACTGTTTTTT,CASSLLTGPAVEKLFF,TRBV7-9,.,TRBD1,16,TRBJ1-4
TGTGCCAGTAGACCGGGCACCGGGGAGCTGTTTTTT,CASRPGTGELFF,TRBV19,few,.,12,TRBJ2-2
TGTGCCAGCAGTTACGGACAGGGCAACGAGCAGTACTTC,CASSYGQGNEQYF,TRBV6-5,.,TRBD1,13,TRBJ2-7
TGTGCCAGCAGTGAACTGGTCGGGGGAAGTAATTCACCCCTCCACTTT,CASSELVGGSNSPLHF,TRBV6-1,.,.,16,TRBJ1-6